This T cell receptor (beta chain) was recovered during a study of T cell responses to AZD1222 COVID-19 vaccine. Study-level points and caveats: In a largely white British group with more females than males, clonal diversity was possibly underestimated.

As to this clone: Antigen specificity is unknown.

Generated by immunoSEQ multiplex PCR, the TCRdb table keeps only in-frame clones and is missing some. Of 85,000 to 100,000 clones detected, 85% to 90% appear once; the ten largest clones hold around 3.5%. Germline loops: CDR1 MNHEY, CDR2 SVGAGI. V lost 7 bases to trimming and J lost 7 bases, with 17 bases between them. The CDR3 extends over 13 amino acids. The sample in question was peripheral blood, obtained on day 0 of AZD1222 vaccination. The chain carries TRBV6-5 and TRBJ2-7; no clear D gene. This TCR was recovered from an adult in good health. The CDR3 loop is CASTPSFHREQYF. Here the CDR3 DNA reads TGTGCCAGCACCCCTAGTTTCCACCGGGAGCAGTACTTC.